A single sample gave rise to the 8 T cell receptor beta chains below, sequenced in a study of cytomegalovirus exposure and HLA in healthy donors (dated by TCRdb to the late 2010s). The library was generated by the immunoSEQ multiplex PCR assay. A mixture of 60 forward primers for TCR Vbeta segments and 13 reverse primers for TCR Jbeta segments was used in the multiplex PCR. Entries here come from immuneACCESS through TCRdb and include only in-frame sequences with V and J called. Some clones fail to appear in such tables; in the studies checked, an unresolved V gene covers under half of the shortfall, and the cause of the remainder is unknown. Counted in this sample were 150,000 to 200,000 clones; 75% of them appeared once. The ten largest clonotypes hold about 7.7% of the sample. Sequencing input: PBMCs. These receptors all stem from a woman aged 40 to 49 in good health and CMV-seropositive.

The chain carries TRBV6-1 and TRBJ2-3, with D tentatively TRBD2 (6 bases). CDR3 length: 15 amino acids. V lost 6 bases to trimming and J lost 0 bases, with 13 bases between them. Germline loops: CDR1 MNHNS, CDR2 SASEGT. The CDR3 DNA follows: TGTGCCAGCAGGGGGGACTTCACTAGCACAGATACGCAGTATTTT. Its translation is CASRGDFTSTDTQYF.

This clone was seen a handful of times. The J gene is TRBJ2-1, the V gene TRBV6-6; 9 bases line up with TRBD2. Germline V lookup: CDR1 MNHNY, CDR2 SVGAGI (reference sequence). The CDR3 runs 14 residues. After removal of 5 bases from V and 6 bases from J, the junction contained 5 bases not matched to a gene. CDR3 bases: TGTGCCAGCAGTGGGACTAGCTGGGGCAATGAGCAGTTCTTC. Its translation: CASSGTSWGNEQFF.

The V call is TRBV12-1, the J call TRBJ2-7; TRBD1 reflects the table's D call only, with no check against the DNA. TRBV12-1 is designated a pseudogene. This CDR3 region has 15 residues. The CDR3 DNA follows: TGTGCCAGCACCCCTGCGGGACAGCCCTGCTACGAGCAGTACTTC. Translation gives CASTPAGQPCYEQYF.

This sequence joins TRBV4-1 and TRBJ2-1, with TRBD2 matching over 12 bases. This CDR3 has 17 residues. V dropped 2 bases and J dropped 4; count of bases not matched to a gene: 6. Germline assignment: CDR1 MGHRA and CDR2 YSYEKL. CDR3 bases: TGCGCCAGCAGCCAACTTACTAGCGGGAGGACATACAATGAGCAGTTCTTC. Translating it yields CASSQLTSGRTYNEQFF.

This clone was detected only a few times. This chain links TRBV29-1 with TRBJ1-1; no reliable D call. This CDR3 has 10 amino acids. The germline V and J ends were trimmed by 4 bases and 2 bases, with 2 bases remaining between them. The germline V gene encodes CDR1 SQVTM and CDR2 ANQGSEA. For the CDR3, the DNA is TGCAGCGTTGCTAACACTGAAGCTTTCTTT. Translated: CSVANTEAFF.

The chain recombines TRBV19 with TRBJ2-2, with 13 bases fitting TRBD2. Germline V lookup: CDR1 LNHDA, CDR2 SQIVND (reference sequence). V lost 5 bases and J lost 6; bases outside the gene matches: 6. The CDR3 consists of 16 residues. CDR3 DNA: TGTGCCAGTAGTTTCCAGACTAGCGGGAGGCCCGGGGAGCTGTTTTTT. Translating gives CASSFQTSGRPGELFF.

This clone was seen more than once but under ten times. This chain uses TRBV30 with TRBJ1-2; D is unresolved. The germline V gene has CDR1 GTSNPN and CDR2 SVGIG (reference sequence). V lost 2 bases, J lost 6 bases, and 4 bases lay in between. CDR3 length: 10 residues. CDR3 sequence reads: CAWSPDGYTF. The CDR3 region has the DNA TGTGCCTGGAGTCCGGATGGCTACACCTTC.

This chain joins TRBV4-3 and TRBJ2-6; D remains ambiguous. The CDR3 is made up of 17 amino acids. The germline V and J ends were trimmed by 0 bases and 1 base, with 10 bases remaining between them. Germline CDR1 and CDR2: LGHNA and YSLEER. This CDR3 reads CASSQDMRGSGANVLTF. The CDR3 bases are TGCGCCAGCAGCCAAGATATGCGAGGATCTGGGGCCAACGTCCTGACTTTC.